This TCR beta chain was sequenced in a study of cytotoxic CD8 clonotypes in ibrutinib-treated CLL. Study context: In all, about a dozen patients were relapsed/refractory, 15 were treatment-naive and about 17 were IGHV unmutated. Response samples were drawn at a median of around 12 months of treatment, range 6 to 36. Findings and caveats of the study: Starting clonality was above that of age-matched healthy donors and tracked circulating CD8+ T-cell counts.

Of note for this clone: The antigen is unknown.

Assay: immunoSEQ multiplex PCR; the TCRdb copy retains only in-frame clones and omits some. The table has about 130,000 clones, roughly three quarters seen once. The sequencing used PBMCs, collected after 24 months of ibrutinib treatment. The sequence came from a human donor with chronic lymphocytic leukemia.

CDR3 nucleotides: TGTGCCAGCAGTTTGGGGGGGGTCGGCGGCTATGGCTACACCTTC. Its protein product is CASSLGGVGGYGYTF. The rearrangement joins TRBV28 to TRBJ1-2, with D perhaps TRBD1 (5 bases). The CDR3 extends over 15 amino acids. CDR1 and CDR2 (germline): MDHEN, SYDVKM. The V end was cut by 3 bases, the J end by 4 bases, with 15 bases between.